Listed here are 26 T cell receptor beta chains from one sample, sequenced in a study of blood T cell repertoires in COVID-19. Here immunoSEQ multiplex PCR was the method, and the copy in TCRdb shows in-frame clones only, minus some. The data show more than 65,000 clones, with 70% to 85% seen just once and around 20% held by the top ten. The sequenced sample consisted of peripheral blood. Receptors originate from a woman between 45 and 60 years old with acute or convalescent COVID-19.

J is TRBJ2-7 and V is TRBV18; D remains unclear. The ends were cut back, 0 bases at V and 3 bases at J, with 9 bases in the middle. The germline V gene encodes CDR1 KGHSH and CDR2 LQKENI. The CDR3 is made up of 14 amino acids. The CDR3 region has the DNA TGTGCCAGCTCACCACCCACAGACCTCTACGAGCAGTACTTC. It codes for CASSPPTDLYEQYF.

V is TRBV9 and J is TRBJ2-1; a weak D match, TRBD2 (5 bases). Trimming removed 6 bases at V and 8 bases at J, with 15 bases between. In germline, CDR1 is SGDLS, CDR2 YYNGEE. The CDR3 covers 13 residues. The CDR3 nucleotides are TGTGCCAGCAACCCAGCGGAGAGGTATGAGCAGTTCTTC. Translation: CASNPAERYEQFF.

A few counts support this clone. The V and J genes are TRBV5-1 and TRBJ1-2; 9 bases agree with TRBD1. CDR3 length: 14 residues. Per the germline V gene, CDR1 is SGHRS and CDR2 is YFSETQ. V shed 4 bases, J shed 5 bases, and the junction held 6 bases outside the gene matches. CDR3 protein: CASSTGGGPYGYTF. CDR3 DNA: TGCGCCAGCAGCACAGGGGGCGGTCCTTATGGCTACACCTTC.

J is TRBJ1-2 and V is TRBV19, with D possibly matching TRBD1 (5 bases). Trimming stripped 7 bases from V and 4 bases from J, with 16 bases between. The CDR3 runs 14 residues. Germline CDR1 and CDR2: LNHDA and SQIVND (reference sequence). The CDR3 sequence: CASTPLDSLYGYTF. As DNA, the CDR3 is TGTGCCAGTACCCCCCTCGACAGCCTCTATGGCTACACCTTC.

The chain recombines TRBV27 with TRBJ2-7; 9 bases are shared with TRBD1. Germline values: CDR1 MNHEY, CDR2 SMNVEV (reference sequence). CDR3 length: 15 residues. The V segment lost 9 bases and the J segment 1 base; nucleotides outside the gene matches: 10. CDR3 sequence: CASSTAGTGSYEQYF. The DNA for the CDR3 is TGTGCCAGTTCGACCGCCGGGACAGGGTCCTACGAGCAGTACTTC.

This clone was picked up many times. J is TRBJ2-1 and V is TRBV6-4; 9 bases fit TRBD2. Germline V gene sequence: CDR1 MRHNA, CDR2 SNTAGT. The CDR3 is 14 amino acids. Trimming removed 6 bases from V and 6 bases from J; junction bases left unmatched: 6. For the CDR3, the DNA is TGTGCCAGCAGCGCTAGCGGGACCTCCAATGAGCAGTTCTTC. Its translation is CASSASGTSNEQFF.

The rearrangement joins TRBV28 to TRBJ1-1; 8 nucleotides line up with TRBD1. Losses at the gene ends were 5 bases for V and 11 bases for J; bases not matched to a gene: 4. CDR3 size: 11 residues. Germline CDR1 and CDR2: MDHEN and SYDVKM. The CDR3 sequence is CASSGTGGAFF. For the CDR3, the DNA is TGTGCCAGCAGTGGGACAGGAGGGGCTTTCTTT. Based on the CDR3 plus reference TRBV28 and TRBJ1-1, the full variable domain is DVKVTQSSRYLVKRTGEKVFLECVQDMDHENMFWYRQDPGLGLRLIYFSYDVKMKEKGDIPEGYSVSREKKERFSLILESASTNQTSMYLCASSGTGGAFFGQGTRLTVV.

This chain uses TRBV7-2 with TRBJ2-1; tentative D call: TRBD1 (6 bases). The CDR3 extends over 14 amino acids. Trimming shortened V by 5 bases and J by 0 bases, and 8 bases separated the two germline ends. Germline V gene lookup returns CDR1 SGHTA and CDR2 FQGNSA. The CDR3: CASSTDSSYNEQFF. As DNA, the CDR3 is TGTGCCAGCAGCACGGACAGCTCCTACAATGAGCAGTTCTTC.

The chain combines TRBV14 with TRBJ2-1; TRBD2 matches at 9 bases. There are 18 residues in the CDR3. Trimming at V came to 3 bases and at J to 3 bases, leaving 12 bases not matched to a gene. Germline CDR1 reads SGHDN; CDR2 reads FVKESK. CDR3 loop: CASSHPLQLAGVYNEQFF. The CDR3 DNA follows: TGTGCCAGCAGCCACCCCTTGCAACTAGCGGGTGTCTACAATGAGCAGTTCTTC.

The chain couples TRBV3-1 (or the pseudogene TRBV3-2) to TRBJ2-2, with TRBD1 matching 8 bases. J was trimmed by 3 bases and V by 4 bases; bases with no gene match: 10. CDR1 and CDR2 from the germline V gene are LGHDT and YNNKEL (reference sequence). This CDR3 comprises 17 residues. The DNA of the CDR3 is TGTGCCAGCAGCCTAACGCGCAGGACAGGGTACACCGGGGAGCTGTTTTTT. This encodes CASSLTRRTGYTGELFF.

The chain links TRBV14 to TRBJ1-6, with TRBD1 matching over 7 bases. Germline CDR1 SGHDN, CDR2 FVKESK. The CDR3 loop spans 14 amino acids. Germline trimming cut 5 bases from V and 9 bases from J; bases unmatched to any gene: 7. CDR3 bases: TGTGCCAGCAGCACTAGGACAGGAGGTTCACCCCTCCACTTT. This sequence encodes CASSTRTGGSPLHF.

This chain links TRBV28 with TRBJ2-3; tentative D call: TRBD1 (6 bases). Between the trimmed V and J ends, which lost 4 bases and 2 bases, there was a span of 19 bases. Germline lookup yields CDR1 MDHEN and CDR2 SYDVKM. This CDR3 has 17 residues. The DNA for the CDR3 is TGTGCCAGCAGTTCTCCCCAGGGCAGGGGTGTCACAGATACGCAGTATTTT. This gives the protein CASSSPQGRGVTDTQYF.

This chain joins TRBV19 and TRBJ1-2; D is possibly TRBD1 (6 bases). This CDR3 has 19 amino acids. Per germline, CDR1 LNHDA and CDR2 SQIVND (reference sequence). V was clipped by 1 base and J by 5 bases, with 26 bases between them. The CDR3 DNA reads TGTGCCAGTAGTATAGGATGGTCTCAGCTCCCTGAAGGGGGATATGGCTACACCTTC. Amino acids: CASSIGWSQLPEGGYGYTF.

This chain uses TRBV4-2 with TRBJ1-4, with a weak D call TRBD1 (5 bases). The CDR3 length is 16 residues. Germline V gives CDR1 LGHNA, CDR2 YNFKEQ. Trimming took 0 bases from V and 4 from J, leaving 12 bases between them. CDR3 residues: CASSQDLGGGNEKLFF. CDR3 nucleotide sequence: TGTGCCAGCAGCCAAGATTTGGGCGGGGGTAATGAAAAACTGTTTTTT.

V gene TRBV7-2 combines with J gene TRBJ2-5; 12 bases agree with TRBD2. Germline trimming cut 5 bases from V and 5 bases from J; bases unmatched to any gene: 6. The CDR3 covers 15 residues. The V gene's germline CDR1 is SGHTA and CDR2 FQGNSA. The CDR3 nucleotides read TGTGCCAGCAGCAACCACGGGACTAGCGGGGAGACCCAGTACTTC. Translating it yields CASSNHGTSGETQYF. Using reference TRBV7-2 and TRBJ2-5 for the parts outside the CDR3, the full variable domain is GAGVSQSPSNKVTEKGKDVELRCDPISGHTALYWYRQSLGQGLEFLIYFQGNSAPDKSGLPSDRFSAERTGGSVSTLTIQRTQQEDSAVYLCASSNHGTSGETQYFGPGTRLLVL.

V gene TRBV9 combines with J gene TRBJ2-1; D is perhaps TRBD1 (6 bases). The CDR3 is made up of 17 amino acids. V gave up 3 bases and J gave up 1 base, with 17 bases separating them. Germline loops: CDR1 SGDLS, CDR2 YYNGEE. The DNA for the CDR3 is TGTGCCAGCAGCGGGGGGCCATACGGTGGGTCCTACAATGAGCAGTTCTTC. Protein product: CASSGGPYGGSYNEQFF.

The V gene is TRBV27, the J gene TRBJ2-3, with TRBD1 identical over 8 bases. CDR1 MNHEY and CDR2 SMNVEV come from the germline V gene (reference sequence). The CDR3 runs to 15 residues. Germline trimming cut 2 bases from V and 11 bases from J; bases unmatched to any gene: 12. The CDR3 spells CASSLQDREVNKQYF. DNA of the CDR3: TGTGCCAGCAGTTTACAGGACAGGGAAGTTAACAAGCAGTATTTT.

The chain is built from TRBV11-2 and TRBJ1-3; D remains ambiguous. This CDR3 is built from 15 residues. CDR1 SGHAT and CDR2 FQNNGV come from the germline V gene. V gave up 5 bases and J gave up 2 bases, with 13 bases separating them. Here the CDR3 reads CASSAAVGTGNTIYF. DNA of the CDR3: TGTGCCAGCAGCGCAGCCGTCGGGACTGGAAACACCATATATTTT.

The chain has TRBV7-2 and TRBJ2-1; D unclear. With 1 base removed from V and 6 bases from J, the gap between germline ends came to 7 bases. Per the germline V gene, CDR1 is SGHTA and CDR2 is FQGNSA. The CDR3 is 13 amino acids. CDR3 region: CASSLVLTNEQFF. The CDR3 DNA follows: TGTGCCAGCAGCTTAGTTCTAACCAATGAGCAGTTCTTC.

This sequence joins TRBV2 and TRBJ1-2; D is uncertain. With 6 bases removed from V and 8 bases from J, the gap between germline ends came to 19 bases. Germline V CDR1 and CDR2: SNHLY, FYNNEI. This CDR3 has 14 amino acids. This CDR3 is CASRRETARVGYTF. The CDR3 DNA reads as TGTGCCAGCAGGCGGGAGACTGCCAGAGTAGGCTACACCTTC.

This clone showed up just once. The chain joins TRBV19 to TRBJ2-5; TRBD1 aligns across 7 bases. V shed 4 bases and J 0 bases; nucleotides not matched to a gene: 5. The CDR3 spans 15 residues. CDR1 and CDR2 from the germline V gene are LNHDA and SQIVND (reference sequence). CDR3 loop: CASSTMTGYQETQYF. The CDR3 nucleotides are TGTGCCAGTAGTACAATGACAGGGTACCAAGAGACCCAGTACTTC.

This rearrangement joins TRBV9 to TRBJ2-3; a possible D gene is TRBD2 (5 bases). Germline V gene data show CDR1 as SGDLS and CDR2 as YYNGEE. The CDR3 has 15 residues. The ends were cut back, 0 bases at V and 6 bases at J, with 14 bases in the middle. The CDR3 region has the DNA TGTGCCAGCAGCGTAGAAGGAGCGGCCGGGGATACGCAGTATTTT. Translating gives CASSVEGAAGDTQYF.

The V call is TRBV18, the J call TRBJ1-2, with 7 bases lining up with TRBD1. CDR3 length equals 14 residues. Trimming took 1 base from V and 5 from J; bases not matched to a gene: 4. CDR1 is KGHSH, CDR2 LQKENI, per germline. CDR3 sequence: CASSPLTGEYGYTF. DNA of the CDR3: TGTGCCAGCTCACCACTTACAGGGGAATATGGCTACACCTTC.

This chain connects TRBV12-5 to TRBJ2-5; D possibly corresponds to TRBD1 (7 bases). The CDR3 has 14 residues. Trimming cost V 4 bases and J 5 bases, with 14 bases left between them. Germline V gives CDR1 LGHNT, CDR2 FRNRAP. For the CDR3, the DNA is TGTGCTAGTGGTTCAGGGGACAGCGGGGAGACCCAGTACTTC. As protein: CASGSGDSGETQYF.

This chain uses TRBV4-2 with TRBJ2-2; tentatively, D is TRBD2 (6 bases). The CDR3 runs to 15 residues. V was shortened by 6 bases and J by 2 bases, with 13 bases between the two germline ends. Germline CDR1 LGHNA, CDR2 YNFKEQ. The DNA of the CDR3 is TGTGCCAGCAGTAGACTAGTAGGAAACACCGGGGAGCTGTTTTTT. It codes for CASSRLVGNTGELFF.

This clone occurred once. V is TRBV15 and J is TRBJ2-5; 10 bases are shared with TRBD2. Germline V gene data show CDR1 as LNHNV and CDR2 as YYDKDF (reference sequence). Losses at the gene ends were 4 bases for V and 2 bases for J; bases not matched to a gene: 4. The CDR3 covers 15 residues. This CDR3 reads CATSNSGRAQETQYF. In DNA form, the CDR3 reads TGTGCCACCAGCAACAGCGGGAGGGCGCAAGAGACCCAGTACTTC.